One and the same sample provided the 26 T cell receptor beta chains below, sequenced in a study of T cell changes during pregnancy in multiple sclerosis. The protocol was immunoSEQ multiplex PCR, while the TCRdb copy is restricted to in-frame clones and leaves out a portion. The sample carries 55,000 to 85,000 clones, 90% recorded once. The sample here was peripheral blood, taken in the third trimester of pregnancy. The receptor set was obtained from a female donor with multiple sclerosis, enrolled in a pregnancy study.

The V and J genes are TRBV4-1 and TRBJ1-4, with D possibly matching TRBD1 (5 bases). The CDR3 is 16 amino acids. The V end was cut by 0 bases, the J end by 6 bases, with 14 bases between. The germline V gene encodes CDR1 MGHRA and CDR2 YSYEKL. The CDR3 spells CASSQDRTDTDEKLFF. For the CDR3, the DNA is TGCGCCAGCAGCCAAGATCGGACGGACACTGATGAAAAACTGTTTTTT.

The chain has TRBV5-1 and TRBJ2-7; 11 bases align to TRBD2. Germline values: CDR1 SGHRS, CDR2 YFSETQ. With 2 bases clipped from V and 6 bases from J, the junction kept 1 base outside the gene matches. This CDR3 comprises 13 residues. The CDR3 region has the DNA TGCGCCAGCAGCTTTCTAGCGGGAGGCGAGCAGTACTTC. Amino acids: CASSFLAGGEQYF.

The CDR3 region has the DNA TGTGCCAGCACTCCCCATCGGGATCAGCCCCAGCATTTT. It yields the protein CASTPHRDQPQHF. This chain joins TRBV28 and TRBJ1-5; D is undetermined. With 7 bases removed from V and 5 bases from J, the gap between germline ends came to 12 bases. The CDR3 is 13 amino acids. From germline, CDR1 is MDHEN and CDR2 SYDVKM.

This chain uses TRBV4-3 with TRBJ1-5; D ambiguous. Germline loops: CDR1 LGHNA, CDR2 YSLEER. The CDR3 covers 14 residues. With 0 bases removed from V and 6 bases from J, the gap between germline ends came to 9 bases. The CDR3 region is CASSQDYQFQPQHF. DNA for the CDR3: TGCGCCAGCAGCCAAGATTATCAGTTTCAGCCCCAGCATTTT.

The chain is built from TRBV29-1 and TRBJ2-3; perhaps TRBD1 as D (5 bases). CDR1 is SQVTM and CDR2 is ANQGSEA in the germline V gene. There are 14 residues in the CDR3. The ends were cut back, 4 bases at V and 5 bases at J, with 16 bases in the middle. The CDR3 spells CSVASLRVGDTQYF. The CDR3 DNA reads TGCAGCGTTGCATCTCTCAGGGTAGGAGATACGCAGTATTTT.

This chain joins TRBV19 and TRBJ1-3; 8 bases line up with TRBD1. The CDR3 has 17 residues. V shed 2 bases and J 3 bases; nucleotides not matched to a gene: 9. Germline CDR1 is LNHDA and CDR2 is SQIVND (reference sequence). CDR3 sequence: CASSIIFDRGRGNTIYF. CDR3 bases: TGTGCCAGTAGTATAATTTTCGACAGGGGACGTGGAAACACCATATATTTT.

The genes are TRBV27 and TRBJ2-5; 9 bases agree with TRBD1. The J segment lost 6 bases and the V segment lost 5 bases, leaving 10 bases of the junction unmatched. This CDR3 spans 15 amino acids. Germline V CDR1 and CDR2: MNHEY, SMNVEV (reference sequence). The CDR3 loop reads CASSQYRDRAKTQYF. The CDR3, as DNA: TGTGCCAGCAGTCAATACCGGGACAGGGCAAAGACCCAGTACTTC.

The V gene is TRBV7-6, the J gene TRBJ2-5, with 9 bases aligning to TRBD2. CDR3 length equals 15 residues. Germline loops: CDR1 SGHVS, CDR2 FNYEAQ. V lost 1 base and J lost 2; bases outside the gene matches: 2. The CDR3 spells CASSLGLAVQETQYF. CDR3 sequence (DNA): TGTGCCAGCAGCTTAGGACTAGCGGTTCAAGAGACCCAGTACTTC.

The rearrangement links TRBV6-6 to TRBJ2-1, with D tentatively TRBD2 (5 bases). Trimming pared 5 bases from V and 9 bases from J, leaving 14 bases between. CDR1 is MNHNY, CDR2 SVGAGI, per germline (reference sequence). This CDR3 spans 13 amino acids. The CDR3 loop reads CASSPLIGVEQFF. CDR3 DNA: TGTGCCAGCAGTCCCCTTATCGGGGTTGAGCAGTTCTTC.

The rearrangement uses TRBV6-1 and TRBJ2-7, with 14 bases that match TRBD2. After removal of 4 bases from V and 6 bases from J, the junction contained 2 bases not matched to a gene. Germline CDR1 MNHNS, CDR2 SASEGT. The CDR3 runs to 14 residues. The CDR3 DNA follows: TGTGCCAGCAGTGTTGGGACTAGCGGGAGCGAGCAGTACTTC. Amino acids: CASSVGTSGSEQYF.

J is TRBJ2-1 and V is TRBV5-1, with a tentative D call TRBD2 (5 bases). This CDR3 comprises 14 residues. The V gene's germline CDR1 is SGHRS and CDR2 YFSETQ. Trimming stripped 2 bases from V and 10 bases from J, with 16 bases between. Here the CDR3 reads CASSLDPSGREQFF. The CDR3 nucleotides are TGCGCCAGCAGCTTAGACCCCAGCGGACGCGAGCAGTTCTTC.

The chain employs TRBV18 and TRBJ2-3, with 8 nucleotides matching TRBD2. V lost 8 bases, J lost 2 bases, and 3 bases stayed unmatched. The CDR3 consists of 13 residues. The germline V gene encodes CDR1 KGHSH and CDR2 LQKENI. In DNA form, the CDR3 reads TGTGCCAGCCAACTAGCGGCCACAGATACGCAGTATTTT. Encoded protein: CASQLAATDTQYF.

This clone has only one observation. This rearrangement joins TRBV27 to TRBJ1-2, with 7 bases matching TRBD1. The CDR3 extends over 15 amino acids. The trim removed 2 bases at V and 6 bases at J, leaving 9 bases unmatched. Germline assignment: CDR1 MNHEY and CDR2 SMNVEV (reference sequence). CDR3 nucleotide sequence: TGTGCCAGCAGTTTACAATACGGACAGGCGCATGGCTACACCTTC. It specifies CASSLQYGQAHGYTF.

The chain employs TRBV29-1 and TRBJ2-1; 7 bases agree with TRBD1. Trimming at V came to 7 bases and at J to 3 bases, leaving 9 bases not matched to a gene. Germline V gene lookup returns CDR1 SQVTM and CDR2 ANQGSEA. CDR3 length equals 14 residues. The CDR3 region has the DNA TGCAGCGCCACGAAACGGACAGGCTACAATGAGCAGTTCTTC. Its translation is CSATKRTGYNEQFF.

The chain has TRBV7-9 and TRBJ1-1; D perhaps matches TRBD1 (5 bases). The CDR3 has 16 amino acids. In germline, CDR1 is SEHNR, CDR2 FQNEAQ (reference sequence). Trimming pared 1 base from V and 0 bases from J, leaving 12 bases between. The CDR3 sequence is CASSLVRWGMNTEAFF. As DNA, the CDR3 is TGTGCCAGCAGCTTAGTAAGGTGGGGCATGAACACTGAAGCTTTCTTT.

The CDR3 DNA reads as TGCGCCAGCAGTCGGGACAGCCTAAATGAAAAACTGTTTTTT. This sequence encodes CASSRDSLNEKLFF. The rearrangement links TRBV5-1 to TRBJ1-4; 7 nucleotides match TRBD1. The CDR3 is made up of 14 amino acids. With 5 bases clipped from V and 5 bases from J, the junction kept 6 bases outside the gene matches. Germline V gives CDR1 SGHRS, CDR2 YFSETQ.

The chain has TRBV10-3 and TRBJ2-4; possibly TRBD1 for D (5 bases). The germline V gene encodes CDR1 ENHRY and CDR2 SYGVKD. The CDR3 extends over 15 amino acids. Trimming cost V 3 bases and J 0 bases, with 9 bases left between them. The CDR3 loop is CAISDRQIAKNIQYF. The DNA of the CDR3 is TGTGCCATCAGTGACCGACAGATAGCCAAAAACATTCAGTACTTC.

This chain uses TRBV5-1 with TRBJ1-2, with D perhaps TRBD1 (6 bases). The CDR3 extends over 13 amino acids. Per germline, CDR1 SGHRS and CDR2 YFSETQ. Trimming cost V 3 bases and J 8 bases, with 14 bases left between them. This CDR3 reads CASSSEYREGYTF. The CDR3, as DNA: TGCGCCAGCAGCTCGGAATACAGGGAGGGCTACACCTTC.

J is TRBJ1-1 and V is TRBV2, with 7 bases aligning to TRBD1. This CDR3 region has 12 residues. The V and J ends lost 10 bases and 2 bases, in that order; junction bases with no gene match: 4. Germline V lookup: CDR1 SNHLY, CDR2 FYNNEI. CDR3 in DNA: TGTGCCAAGACAGGGAGCAACACTGAAGCTTTCTTT. Amino acid sequence: CAKTGSNTEAFF.

The chain couples TRBV4-3 to TRBJ2-2; a possible D gene is TRBD1 (6 bases). This CDR3 is built from 19 residues. Trimming shortened V by 0 bases and J by 0 bases, and 17 bases separated the two germline ends. Germline assignment: CDR1 LGHNA and CDR2 YSLEER. The CDR3 nucleotides are TGCGCCAGCAGCCAAGATCTTGTGGGGACACACGCGAACACCGGGGAGCTGTTTTTT. Residues: CASSQDLVGTHANTGELFF.

This clone was recorded only once. The chain links TRBV7-2 to TRBJ2-2; D is uncertain. Deletions cut 5 bases from V and 2 bases from J, with 6 bases between. The germline CDR1 and CDR2 sequences are SGHTA and FQGNSA. This CDR3 spans 13 amino acids. This chain's CDR3 is CASSPDNTGELFF. The CDR3 nucleotides read TGTGCCAGCAGCCCAGATAACACCGGGGAGCTGTTTTTT.

This chain links TRBV5-8 with TRBJ2-5; D is unresolved. CDR1 and CDR2 from the germline V gene are SGHTS and YDEGEE. This CDR3 has 15 amino acids. Trimming stripped 2 bases from V and 1 base from J, with 12 bases between. The CDR3 DNA reads as TGTGCCAGCAGCTTCGGTAATGGAGCCCAAGAGACCCAGTACTTC. Its translation is CASSFGNGAQETQYF.

The J gene is TRBJ1-2, the V gene TRBV11-3; D is undetermined. V was shortened by 7 bases and J by 6 bases, with 18 bases between the two germline ends. Germline V gene data show CDR1 as SGHNT and CDR2 as YENEEA. The CDR3 sequence is 14 residues long. CDR3: CASTISPARDGYTF. The CDR3 DNA reads TGTGCCAGCACCATAAGCCCAGCTAGAGATGGCTACACCTTC.

This rearrangement joins TRBV10-3 to TRBJ1-1; D ambiguous. Germline lookup yields CDR1 ENHRY and CDR2 SYGVKD. Deletions cut 2 bases from V and 1 base from J, with 11 bases between. CDR3 size: 15 residues. The CDR3 DNA sequence: TGTGCCATCAGTGAGCCCGAGATACGGAACACTGAAGCTTTCTTT. Its protein product is CAISEPEIRNTEAFF.

V usage is TRBV11-3 and J usage is TRBJ1-1; the match to TRBD1 covers 9 bases. The J segment lost 8 bases and the V segment lost 4 bases, leaving 2 bases of the junction unmatched. The CDR3 contains 12 residues. Per the germline V gene, CDR1 is SGHNT and CDR2 is YENEEA. CDR3 loop: CASSSDRGEAFF. DNA for the CDR3: TGTGCCAGCAGCTCCGACAGGGGGGAAGCTTTCTTT. Full variable domain (rest looked up from reference TRBV11-3 and TRBJ1-1): EAGVVQSPRYKIIEKKQPVAFWCNPISGHNTLYWYLQNLGQGPELLIRYENEEAVDDSQLPKDRFSAERLKGVDSTLKIQPAELGDSAVYLCASSSDRGEAFFGQGTRLTVV.

The V and J genes are TRBV30 and TRBJ1-5; the D gene is possibly TRBD1 (5 bases). The germline CDR1 and CDR2 sequences are GTSNPN and SVGIG (reference sequence). The germline V and J ends were trimmed by 3 bases and 9 bases, with 18 bases remaining between them. The CDR3 contains 14 residues. The CDR3 DNA reads as TGTGCCTGGAGCACCTTGGGGGGGAAGGGGCCCCAGCATTTT. It specifies CAWSTLGGKGPQHF.